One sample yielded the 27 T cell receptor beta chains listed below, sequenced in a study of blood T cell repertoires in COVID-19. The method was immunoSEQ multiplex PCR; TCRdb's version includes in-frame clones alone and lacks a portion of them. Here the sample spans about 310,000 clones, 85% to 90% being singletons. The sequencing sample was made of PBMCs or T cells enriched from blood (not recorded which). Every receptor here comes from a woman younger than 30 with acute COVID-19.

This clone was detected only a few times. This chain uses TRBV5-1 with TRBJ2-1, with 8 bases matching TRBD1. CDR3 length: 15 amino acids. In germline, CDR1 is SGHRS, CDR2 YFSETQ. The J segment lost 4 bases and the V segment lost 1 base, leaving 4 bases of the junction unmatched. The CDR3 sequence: CASSLWTGRYNEQFF. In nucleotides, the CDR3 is TGCGCCAGCAGCTTGTGGACAGGGAGATACAATGAGCAGTTCTTC. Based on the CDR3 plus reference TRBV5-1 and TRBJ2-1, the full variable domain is KAGVTQTPRYLIKTRGQQVTLSCSPISGHRSVSWYQQTPGQGLQFLFEYFSETQRNKGNFPGRFSGRQFSNSRSEMNVSTLELGDSALYLCASSLWTGRYNEQFFGPGTRLTVL.

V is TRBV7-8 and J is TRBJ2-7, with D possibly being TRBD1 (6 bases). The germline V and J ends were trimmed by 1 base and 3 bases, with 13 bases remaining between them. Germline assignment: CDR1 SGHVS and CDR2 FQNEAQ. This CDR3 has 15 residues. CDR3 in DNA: TGTGCCAGCAGCTTAGTTTCCAGGGGTGGCTACGAGCAGTACTTC. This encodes CASSLVSRGGYEQYF.

CDR3 sequence (DNA): TGCGCCAGCAGCATCAGGGTGAACACTGAAGCTTTCTTT. It is translated as CASSIRVNTEAFF. The rearrangement links TRBV5-1 to TRBJ1-1, with D maybe TRBD1 (5 bases). Germline V lookup: CDR1 SGHRS, CDR2 YFSETQ. V lost 4 bases to trimming and J lost 0 bases, with 7 bases between them. The CDR3 is 13 residues long.

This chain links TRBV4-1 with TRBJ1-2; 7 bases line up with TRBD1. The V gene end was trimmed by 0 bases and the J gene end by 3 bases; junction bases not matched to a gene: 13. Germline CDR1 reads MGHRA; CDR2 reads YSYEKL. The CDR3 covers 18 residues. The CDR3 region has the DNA TGCGCCAGCAGCCAAGATAAGATAGGAGGGGACAGCGACTATGGCTACACCTTC. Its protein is CASSQDKIGGDSDYGYTF.

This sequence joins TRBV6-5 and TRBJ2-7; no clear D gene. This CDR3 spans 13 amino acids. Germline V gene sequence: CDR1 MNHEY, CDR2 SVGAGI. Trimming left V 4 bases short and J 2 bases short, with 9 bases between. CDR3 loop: CASSSMGPYEQYF. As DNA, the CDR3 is TGTGCCAGCAGTTCCATGGGCCCCTACGAGCAGTACTTC.

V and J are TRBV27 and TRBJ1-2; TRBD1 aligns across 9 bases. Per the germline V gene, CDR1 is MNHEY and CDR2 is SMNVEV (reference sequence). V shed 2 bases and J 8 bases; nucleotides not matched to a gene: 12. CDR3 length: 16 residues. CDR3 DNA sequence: TGTGCCAGCAGTTTAGCGGGACAGGGCCCGGTGAGAGGCTACACCTTC. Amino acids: CASSLAGQGPVRGYTF.

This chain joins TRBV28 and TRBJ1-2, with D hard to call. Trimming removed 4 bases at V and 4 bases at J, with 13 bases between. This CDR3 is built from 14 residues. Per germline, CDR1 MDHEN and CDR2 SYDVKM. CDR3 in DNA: TGTGCCAGCAGTTCTGACCCACGGAGCTATGGCTACACCTTC. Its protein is CASSSDPRSYGYTF.

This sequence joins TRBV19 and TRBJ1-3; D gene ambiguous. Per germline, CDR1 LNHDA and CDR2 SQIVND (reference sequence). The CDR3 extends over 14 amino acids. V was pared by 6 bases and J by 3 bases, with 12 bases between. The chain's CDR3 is CASRISGGGNTIYF. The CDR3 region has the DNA TGTGCCAGTAGGATCAGCGGAGGTGGAAACACCATATATTTT. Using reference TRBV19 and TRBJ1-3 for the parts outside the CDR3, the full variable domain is DGGITQSPKYLFRKEGQNVTLSCEQNLNHDAMYWYRQDPGQGLRLIYYSQIVNDFQKGDIAEGYSVSREKKESFPLTVTSAQKNPTAFYLCASRISGGGNTIYFGEGSWLTVV.

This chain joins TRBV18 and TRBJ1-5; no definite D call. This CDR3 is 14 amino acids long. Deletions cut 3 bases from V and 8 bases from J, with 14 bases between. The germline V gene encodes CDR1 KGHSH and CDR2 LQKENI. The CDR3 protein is CASSPGGNVKPQHF. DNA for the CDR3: TGTGCCAGCTCACCGGGAGGCAACGTTAAGCCCCAGCATTTT.

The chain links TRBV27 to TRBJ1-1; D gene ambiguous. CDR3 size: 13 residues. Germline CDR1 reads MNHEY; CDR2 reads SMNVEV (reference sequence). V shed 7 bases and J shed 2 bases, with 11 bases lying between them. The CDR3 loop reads CASTSQTNTEAFF. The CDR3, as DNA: TGTGCCAGCACCTCGCAAACAAACACTGAAGCTTTCTTT.

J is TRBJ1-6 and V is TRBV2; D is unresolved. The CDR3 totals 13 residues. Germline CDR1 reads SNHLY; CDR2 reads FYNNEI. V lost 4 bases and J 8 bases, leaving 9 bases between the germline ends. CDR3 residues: CASSAPLYSPLHF. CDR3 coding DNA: TGTGCCAGCAGTGCCCCCCTCTATTCACCCCTCCACTTT. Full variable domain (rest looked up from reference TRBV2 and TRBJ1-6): EPEVTQTPSHQVTQMGQEVILRCVPISNHLYFYWYRQILGQKVEFLVSFYNNEISEKSEIFDDQFSVERPDGSNFTLKIRSTKLEDSAMYFCASSAPLYSPLHFGNGTRLTVT.

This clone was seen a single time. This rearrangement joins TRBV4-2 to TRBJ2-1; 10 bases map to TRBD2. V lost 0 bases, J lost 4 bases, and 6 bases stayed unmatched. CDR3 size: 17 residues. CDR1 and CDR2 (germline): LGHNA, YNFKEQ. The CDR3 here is CASSQDLGTSVYNEQFF. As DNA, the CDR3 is TGTGCCAGCAGCCAAGACCTAGGGACTAGCGTATACAATGAGCAGTTCTTC.

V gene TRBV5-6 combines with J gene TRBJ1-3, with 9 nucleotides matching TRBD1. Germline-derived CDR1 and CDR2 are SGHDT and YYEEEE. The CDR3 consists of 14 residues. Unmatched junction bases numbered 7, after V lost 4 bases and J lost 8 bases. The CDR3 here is CASSLGQGFHTIYF. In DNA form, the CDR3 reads TGTGCCAGCAGCCTGGGACAGGGTTTTCACACCATATATTTT.

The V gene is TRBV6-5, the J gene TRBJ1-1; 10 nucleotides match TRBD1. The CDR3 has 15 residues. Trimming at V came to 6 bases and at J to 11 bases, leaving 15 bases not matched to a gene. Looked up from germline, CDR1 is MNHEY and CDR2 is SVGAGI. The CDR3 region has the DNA TGTGCCAGCAGCAGACGGACAGGGGGGTATAATGGGGCTTTCTTT. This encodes CASSRRTGGYNGAFF.

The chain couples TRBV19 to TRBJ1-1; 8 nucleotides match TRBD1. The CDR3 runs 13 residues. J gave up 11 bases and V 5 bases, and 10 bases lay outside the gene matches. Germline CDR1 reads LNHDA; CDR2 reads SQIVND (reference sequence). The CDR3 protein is CASSADRGGEAFF. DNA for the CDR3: TGTGCCAGTAGTGCAGACAGGGGTGGTGAGGCTTTCTTT. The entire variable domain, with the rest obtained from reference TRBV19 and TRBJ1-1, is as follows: DGGITQSPKYLFRKEGQNVTLSCEQNLNHDAMYWYRQDPGQGLRLIYYSQIVNDFQKGDIAEGYSVSREKKESFPLTVTSAQKNPTAFYLCASSADRGGEAFFGQGTRLTVV.

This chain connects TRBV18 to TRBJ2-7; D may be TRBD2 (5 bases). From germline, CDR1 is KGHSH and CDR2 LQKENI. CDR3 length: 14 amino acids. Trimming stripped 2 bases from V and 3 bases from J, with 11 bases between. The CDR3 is CASSPGERFYEQYF. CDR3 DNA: TGTGCCAGCTCACCAGGGGAGCGGTTCTACGAGCAGTACTTC.

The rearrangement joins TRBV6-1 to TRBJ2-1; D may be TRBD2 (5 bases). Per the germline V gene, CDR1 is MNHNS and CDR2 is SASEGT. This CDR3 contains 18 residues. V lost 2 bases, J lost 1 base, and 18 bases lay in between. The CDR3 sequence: CASSEMEWGVGSYNEQFF. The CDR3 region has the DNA TGTGCCAGCAGTGAAATGGAATGGGGAGTAGGATCCTACAATGAGCAGTTCTTC.

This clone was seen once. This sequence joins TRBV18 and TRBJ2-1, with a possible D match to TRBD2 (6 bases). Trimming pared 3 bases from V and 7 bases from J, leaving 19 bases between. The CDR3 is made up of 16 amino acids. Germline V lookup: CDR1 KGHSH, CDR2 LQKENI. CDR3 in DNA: TGTGCCAGCTCACCTTCGACCGGGAGAACTAGTAATGAGCAGTTCTTC. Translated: CASSPSTGRTSNEQFF. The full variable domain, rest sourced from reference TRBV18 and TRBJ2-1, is NAGVMQNPRHLVRRRGQEARLRCSPMKGHSHVYWYRQLPEEGLKFMVYLQKENIIDESGMPKERFSAEFPKEGPSILRIQQVVRGDSAAYFCASSPSTGRTSNEQFFGPGTRLTVL.

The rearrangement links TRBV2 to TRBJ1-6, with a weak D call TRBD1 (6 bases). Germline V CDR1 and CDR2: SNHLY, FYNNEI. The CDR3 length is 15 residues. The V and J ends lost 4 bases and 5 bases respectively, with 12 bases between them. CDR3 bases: TGTGCCAGCAGTGGGGGGCGGAGCCATAATTCACCCCTCCACTTT. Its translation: CASSGGRSHNSPLHF.

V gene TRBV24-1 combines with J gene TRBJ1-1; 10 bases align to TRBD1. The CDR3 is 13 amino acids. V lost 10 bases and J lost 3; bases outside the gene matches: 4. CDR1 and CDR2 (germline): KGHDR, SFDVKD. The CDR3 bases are TGTGCCACTCGACAGGGGGCCGACACTGAAGCTTTCTTT. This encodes CATRQGADTEAFF.

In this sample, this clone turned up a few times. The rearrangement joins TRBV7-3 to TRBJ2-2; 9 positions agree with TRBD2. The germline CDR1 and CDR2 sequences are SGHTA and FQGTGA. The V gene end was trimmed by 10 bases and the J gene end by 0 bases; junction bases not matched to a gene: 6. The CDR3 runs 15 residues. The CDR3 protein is CATGLATSNTGELFF. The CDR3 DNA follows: TGTGCCACCGGACTAGCGACATCGAACACCGGGGAGCTGTTTTTT.

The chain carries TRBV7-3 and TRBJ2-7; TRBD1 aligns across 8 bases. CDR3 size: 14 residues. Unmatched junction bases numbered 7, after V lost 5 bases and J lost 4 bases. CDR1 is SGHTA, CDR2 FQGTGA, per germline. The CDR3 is CASSTPTGGYEQYF. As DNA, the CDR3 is TGTGCCAGCAGCACCCCCACAGGGGGTTACGAGCAGTACTTC.

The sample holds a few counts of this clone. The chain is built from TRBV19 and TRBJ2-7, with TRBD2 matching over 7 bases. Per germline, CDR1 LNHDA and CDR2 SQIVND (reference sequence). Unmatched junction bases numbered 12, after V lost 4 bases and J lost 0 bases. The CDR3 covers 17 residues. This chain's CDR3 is CASSTEVLSGVSYEQYF. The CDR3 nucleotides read TGTGCCAGTAGTACTGAAGTTCTCAGCGGGGTCTCCTACGAGCAGTACTTC.

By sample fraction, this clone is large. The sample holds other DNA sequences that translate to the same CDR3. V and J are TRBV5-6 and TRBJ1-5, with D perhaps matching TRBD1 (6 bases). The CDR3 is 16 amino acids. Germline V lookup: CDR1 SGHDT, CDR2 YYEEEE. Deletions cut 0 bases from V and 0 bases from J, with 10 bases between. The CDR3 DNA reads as TGTGCCAGCAGCTTGGAGGGGGGGTATAGCAATCAGCCCCAGCATTTT. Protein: CASSLEGGYSNQPQHF.

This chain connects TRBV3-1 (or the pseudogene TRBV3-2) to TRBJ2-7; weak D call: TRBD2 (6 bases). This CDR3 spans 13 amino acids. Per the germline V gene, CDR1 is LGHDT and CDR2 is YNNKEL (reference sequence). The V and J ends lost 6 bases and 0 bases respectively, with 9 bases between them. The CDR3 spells CASRGLRSYEQYF. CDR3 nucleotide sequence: TGTGCCAGCAGAGGACTACGCTCCTACGAGCAGTACTTC.

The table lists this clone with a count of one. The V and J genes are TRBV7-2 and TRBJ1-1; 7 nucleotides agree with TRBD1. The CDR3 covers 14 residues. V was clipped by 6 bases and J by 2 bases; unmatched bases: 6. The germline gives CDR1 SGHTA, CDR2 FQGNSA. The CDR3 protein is CASRPGTVNTEAFF. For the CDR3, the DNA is TGTGCCAGCAGACCCGGGACAGTCAACACTGAAGCTTTCTTT. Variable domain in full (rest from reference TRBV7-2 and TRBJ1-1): GAGVSQSPSNKVTEKGKDVELRCDPISGHTALYWYRQSLGQGLEFLIYFQGNSAPDKSGLPSDRFSAERTGGSVSTLTIQRTQQEDSAVYLCASRPGTVNTEAFFGQGTRLTVV.

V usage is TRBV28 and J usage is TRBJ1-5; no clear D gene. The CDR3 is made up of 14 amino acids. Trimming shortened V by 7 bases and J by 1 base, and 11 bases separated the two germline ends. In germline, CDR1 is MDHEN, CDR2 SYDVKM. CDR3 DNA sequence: TGTGCCAGCAATCGCCGGAGGAGCAATCAGCCCCAGCATTTT. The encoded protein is CASNRRRSNQPQHF.